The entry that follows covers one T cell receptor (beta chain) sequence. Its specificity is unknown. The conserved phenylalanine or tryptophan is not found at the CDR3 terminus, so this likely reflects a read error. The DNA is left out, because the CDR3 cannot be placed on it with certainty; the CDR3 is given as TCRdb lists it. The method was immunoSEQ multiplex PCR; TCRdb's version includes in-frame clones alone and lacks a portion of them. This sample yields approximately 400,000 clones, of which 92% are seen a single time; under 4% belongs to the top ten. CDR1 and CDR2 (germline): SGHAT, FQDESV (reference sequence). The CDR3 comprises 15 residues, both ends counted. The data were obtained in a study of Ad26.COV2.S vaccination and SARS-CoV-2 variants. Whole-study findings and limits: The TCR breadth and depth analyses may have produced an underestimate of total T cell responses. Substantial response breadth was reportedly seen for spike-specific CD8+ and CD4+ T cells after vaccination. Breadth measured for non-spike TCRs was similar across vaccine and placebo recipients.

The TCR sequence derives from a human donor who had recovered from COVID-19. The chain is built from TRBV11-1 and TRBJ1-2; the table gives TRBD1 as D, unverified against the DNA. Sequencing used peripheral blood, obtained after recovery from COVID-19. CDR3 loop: CASSLRPGTGGCLGS.